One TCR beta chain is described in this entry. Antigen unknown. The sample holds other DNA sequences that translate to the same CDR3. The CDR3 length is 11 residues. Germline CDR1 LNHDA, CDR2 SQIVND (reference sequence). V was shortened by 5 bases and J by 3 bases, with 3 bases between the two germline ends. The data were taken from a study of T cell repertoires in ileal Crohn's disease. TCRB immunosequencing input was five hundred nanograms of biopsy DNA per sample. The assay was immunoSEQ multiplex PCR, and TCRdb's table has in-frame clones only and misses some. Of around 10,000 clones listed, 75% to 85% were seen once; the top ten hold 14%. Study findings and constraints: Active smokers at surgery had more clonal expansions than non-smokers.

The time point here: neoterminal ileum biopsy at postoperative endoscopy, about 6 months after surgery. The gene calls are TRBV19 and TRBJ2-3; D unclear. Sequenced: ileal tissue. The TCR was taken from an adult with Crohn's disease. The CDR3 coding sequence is TGTGCCAGTAGTCGGACAGATACGCAGTATTTT. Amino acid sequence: CASSRTDTQYF.